Below, one TCR beta chain is given with its context. Its specificity is unknown. The protocol was immunoSEQ multiplex PCR, while the TCRdb copy is restricted to in-frame clones and leaves out a portion. The sample carries 77,000 or so clones, over 70% recorded once. This record belongs to a study of OX40 agonist ivuxolimab in advanced cancers. In the study overall: Every patient in dose escalation had hepatocellular carcinoma, melanoma, renal cell or head and neck cancer. Study-level findings and limits: Relatively little clonal expansion, among the lowest observed, appeared in partial responders at 0.1-3.0 mg/kg. Within 6 weeks, CD4+ and CD8+ blood T cells expanded clonally at 0.1 to 3.0 mg/kg.

This CDR3 has 16 amino acids. The V gene's germline CDR1 is MNHEY and CDR2 SMNVEV (reference sequence). Trimming took 1 base from V and 3 from J; bases not matched to a gene: 5. This TCR was recovered from an adult with an advanced solid tumor such as melanoma, head and neck, liver or kidney cancer. This chain links TRBV27 with TRBJ2-5; the match to TRBD1 covers 10 bases. The sequenced sample was CD4+ or CD8+ T cells sorted from blood, obtained in a trial of the OX40 agonist ivuxolimab. CDR3 region: CASSLLGTGVKETQYF. CDR3 bases: TGTGCCAGCAGTTTATTGGGGACAGGGGTAAAAGAGACCCAGTACTTC.